The clone carrying this T cell receptor beta chain showed up many times. Its antigen is as yet unknown. The sequenced template was RNA, covering the TCR beta CDR3 region. Investigators did first-round RT-PCR with HTBI primers, then second-round multiplex PCR. In TCRdb, the multiplex PCR reads were re-called with MiXCR into one record per CDR3 protein. The top ten clones hold 3.5% to 4.5% of a sample with about 550,000 distinct CDR3 sequences, less than 40% of them seen once. The data belong to a study of Graves' ophthalmopathy and Graves' hyperthyroidism. Germline V gene data show CDR1 as LGHNA and CDR2 as YNFKEQ. CDR3 length: 17 amino acids. With V trimmed by 0 bases and J by 4 bases, 8 bases remained unmatched. Patients with other autoimmune diseases, uncontrolled infections, pregnancy or lactation were excluded. Serum thyroxine and TRAb, along with clinical symptoms, thyroid ultrasound and orbital computed tomography, were what diagnosis relied on.

Overall study results and limits: In predicting ophthalmopathy progression, the model reached nearly 71% sensitivity and 72% to 85% specificity. Researchers report that a 13-signature model separated ophthalmopathy from stable hyperthyroidism, posting about 88% sensitivity and roughly 83% specificity.

The source of this sequence is an adult man with Graves' hyperthyroidism. V gene TRBV4-2 combines with J gene TRBJ2-5, with 10 bases lining up with TRBD2. Sequenced input: peripheral blood or thyroid tissue (not recorded which). As DNA, the CDR3 is TGTGCCAGCAGCCAAGATGGCCTAGCGGGAGTGCCAGAGACCCAGTACTTC. Translating gives CASSQDGLAGVPETQYF.